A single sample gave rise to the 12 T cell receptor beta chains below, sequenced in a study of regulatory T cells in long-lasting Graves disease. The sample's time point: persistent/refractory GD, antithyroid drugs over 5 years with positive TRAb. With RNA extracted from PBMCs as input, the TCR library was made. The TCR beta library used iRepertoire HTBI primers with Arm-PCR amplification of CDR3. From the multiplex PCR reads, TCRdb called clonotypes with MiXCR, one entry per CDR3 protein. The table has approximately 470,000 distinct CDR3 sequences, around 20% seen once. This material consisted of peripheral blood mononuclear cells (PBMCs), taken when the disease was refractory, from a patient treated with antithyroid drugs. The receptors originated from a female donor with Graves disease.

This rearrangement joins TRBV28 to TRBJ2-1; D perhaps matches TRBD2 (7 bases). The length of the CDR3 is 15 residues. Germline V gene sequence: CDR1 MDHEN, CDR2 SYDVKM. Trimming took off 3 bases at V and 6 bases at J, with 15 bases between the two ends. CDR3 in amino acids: CASSLGGGIGNEQFF. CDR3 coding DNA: TGTGCCAGCAGTTTGGGAGGGGGTATCGGCAATGAGCAGTTCTTC.

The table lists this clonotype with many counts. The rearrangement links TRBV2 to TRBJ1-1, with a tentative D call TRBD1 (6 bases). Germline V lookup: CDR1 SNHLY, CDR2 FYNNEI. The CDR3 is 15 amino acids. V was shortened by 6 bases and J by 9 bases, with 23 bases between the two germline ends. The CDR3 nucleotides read TGTGCCAGCAGCTCTCTGCCGACTTCGACAGGACAAGCTTTCTTT. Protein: CASSSLPTSTGQAFF.

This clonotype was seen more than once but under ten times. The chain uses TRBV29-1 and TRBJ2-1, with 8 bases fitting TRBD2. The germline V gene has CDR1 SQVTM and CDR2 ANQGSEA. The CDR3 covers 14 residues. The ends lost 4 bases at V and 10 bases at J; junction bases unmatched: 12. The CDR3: CSVGLLAAVREQFF. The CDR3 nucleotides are TGCAGCGTTGGGCTACTAGCGGCAGTTAGAGAGCAGTTCTTC.

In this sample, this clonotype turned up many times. This CDR3 reads CASRKQGSHVYGYTF. The DNA for the CDR3 is TGTGCCAGCAGGAAACAGGGTAGTCACGTCTATGGCTACACCTTC. The chain joins TRBV6-1 to TRBJ1-2; D is possibly TRBD1 (6 bases). Trimming removed 6 bases from V and 4 bases from J, with 18 bases in between. The CDR3 sequence is 15 residues long. In germline, CDR1 is MNHNS, CDR2 SASEGT.

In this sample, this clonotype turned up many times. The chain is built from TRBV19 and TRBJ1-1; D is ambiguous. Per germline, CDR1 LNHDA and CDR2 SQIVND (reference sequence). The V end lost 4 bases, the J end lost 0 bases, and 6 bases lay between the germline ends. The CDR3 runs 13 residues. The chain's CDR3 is CASSKAMNTEAFF. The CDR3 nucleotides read TGTGCCAGTAGTAAGGCGATGAACACTGAAGCTTTCTTT.

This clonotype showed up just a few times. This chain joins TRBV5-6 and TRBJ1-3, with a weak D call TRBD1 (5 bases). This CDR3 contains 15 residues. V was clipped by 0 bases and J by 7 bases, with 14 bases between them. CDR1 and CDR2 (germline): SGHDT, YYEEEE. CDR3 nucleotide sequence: TGTGCCAGCAGCTTGGAAGGGACCGCAAGCAACACCATATATTTT. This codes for CASSLEGTASNTIYF.

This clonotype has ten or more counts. In DNA form, the CDR3 reads TGTGCCAGCGGAATGCGGACAGGTAGCAATCAGCCCCAGCATTTT. Its protein is CASGMRTGSNQPQHF. V is TRBV2 and J is TRBJ1-5; TRBD1 matches at 7 bases. V trimming: 8 bases; J trimming: 0 bases; junction bases outside the gene matches: 7. The CDR3 spans 15 residues. CDR1 SNHLY and CDR2 FYNNEI come from the germline V gene.

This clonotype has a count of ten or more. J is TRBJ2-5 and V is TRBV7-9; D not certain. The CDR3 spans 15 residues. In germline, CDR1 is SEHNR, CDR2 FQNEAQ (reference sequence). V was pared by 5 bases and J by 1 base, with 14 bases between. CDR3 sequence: CASSPFVVPQETQYF. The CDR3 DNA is TGTGCCAGCAGCCCGTTTGTCGTACCCCAAGAGACCCAGTACTTC.

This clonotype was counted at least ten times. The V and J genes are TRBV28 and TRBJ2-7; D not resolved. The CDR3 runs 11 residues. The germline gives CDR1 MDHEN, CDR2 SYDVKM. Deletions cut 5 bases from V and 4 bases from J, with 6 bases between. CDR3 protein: CASSRGYEQYF. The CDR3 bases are TGTGCCAGCAGTCGAGGTTACGAGCAGTACTTC.

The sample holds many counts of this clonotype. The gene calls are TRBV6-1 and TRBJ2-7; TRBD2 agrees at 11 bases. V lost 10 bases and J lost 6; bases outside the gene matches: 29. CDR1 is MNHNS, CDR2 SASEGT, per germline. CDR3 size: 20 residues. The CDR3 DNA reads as TGTGCCACTGGGGGGGAAACCGGGACTAGCGGATCCAGAACAGGGAGCGAGCAGTACTTC. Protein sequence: CATGGETGTSGSRTGSEQYF.

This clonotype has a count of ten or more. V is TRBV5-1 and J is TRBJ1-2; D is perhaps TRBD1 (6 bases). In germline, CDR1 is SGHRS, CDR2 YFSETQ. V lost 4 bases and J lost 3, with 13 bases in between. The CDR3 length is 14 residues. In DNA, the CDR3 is TGCGCCAGCAGCGCCACAGGGCTTGACTATGGCTACACCTTC. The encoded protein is CASSATGLDYGYTF.

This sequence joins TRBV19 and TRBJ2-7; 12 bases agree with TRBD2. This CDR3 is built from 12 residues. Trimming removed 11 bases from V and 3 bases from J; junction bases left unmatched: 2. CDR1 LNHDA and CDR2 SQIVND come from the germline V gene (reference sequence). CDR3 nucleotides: TGTGCCGGACTAGCGGGATACTACGAGCAGTACTTC. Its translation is CAGLAGYYEQYF.